The TCR beta chain described here comes from a study of T cells in Graves' hyperthyroidism and ophthalmopathy. In the study overall: At initial diagnosis, before any treatment had begun, peripheral blood was obtained.

Exclusion followed for patients with uncontrolled infection, other autoimmune disease, pregnancy or lactation. The investigators amplified TCR beta CDR3 regions from RNA transcripts. Researchers ran a first-round RT-PCR on the TCR CDR3 using the HTBI primer set. Each CDR3 protein gets one entry after TCRdb re-called the multiplex PCR reads with MiXCR. Among about 400,000 distinct CDR3 sequences listed, about 15% were seen once. Study results and limitations: Stable hyperthyroidism was separated from ophthalmopathy by a model based on 13 V-J features. Model-based prediction identified ophthalmopathy a median 6.5 months prior to its onset.

The sample holds many counts of this clonotype. What it recognizes is unknown. Germline V CDR1 and CDR2: SGHRS, YFSETQ. This CDR3 comprises 13 residues. Trimming left V 0 bases short and J 5 bases short, with 9 bases between. Material: blood. This receptor was taken from a woman aged 25-40 years with Graves' hyperthyroidism. The rearrangement joins TRBV5-1 to TRBJ2-7; D may match TRBD1 or TRBD2 (5 bases each). The DNA of the CDR3 is TGCGCCAGCAGCTTGGGCCAGGGAGACGAGCAGTACTTC. This gives the protein CASSLGQGDEQYF.